One sample yielded the 30 T cell receptor beta chains listed below, sequenced in a study of T cell responses to AZD1222 COVID-19 vaccine (dated by TCRdb to the early 2020s). Library preparation used the immunoSEQ multiplex PCR assay. The source is immuneACCESS, and TCRdb retained only in-frame sequences with V and J called. Part of the clones is not carried over; for the studies checked, unresolved V genes explain less than half of this, and the remainder is unexplained. For this sample the table gives approximately 200,000 clones, of which 91% were detected only once. 3.4% of the sample is in the top ten clones. The sample's time point label, decoded: about 28 days (+/-7) after the second vaccine dose. The starting material was peripheral blood, obtained 28 days after the second AZD1222 dose. These receptor sequences come from an adult who received the AZD1222 COVID-19 vaccine.

Regarding this clone: A read error may produce the germline difference seen at one junction end. The rearrangement uses TRBV7-7 and TRBJ2-3, with no clear D. The germline CDR1 and CDR2 sequences are SSHAT and FNYEAQ (reference sequence). The CDR3 loop spans 13 amino acids. The CDR3 is CASSLSVTDTQYF. The CDR3 coding sequence is TGTGCTAGCAGCTTAAGCGTAACAGATACGCAGTATTTT.

This chain connects TRBV5-1 to TRBJ2-1; a possible D gene is TRBD2 (6 bases). Germline CDR1 and CDR2: SGHRS and YFSETQ. V lost 2 bases and J 7 bases, leaving 19 bases between the germline ends. The CDR3 consists of 16 residues. The CDR3 sequence: CASSFGLRGKGNEQFF. The CDR3 coding sequence is TGCGCCAGCAGCTTCGGTCTACGGGGGAAGGGGAATGAGCAGTTCTTC.

Here the CDR3 reads CASSSGNYGYTF. Here the CDR3 DNA reads TGTGCCAGCAGTTCGGGGAACTATGGCTACACCTTC. The rearrangement uses TRBV27 and TRBJ1-2; D ambiguous. CDR3 length: 12 residues. The V end was cut by 4 bases, the J end by 2 bases, with 5 bases between. Germline loops: CDR1 MNHEY, CDR2 SMNVEV (reference sequence).

This clone occurred once. The CDR3 DNA reads TGTGCCAGCAGTCGCCGGGACACTAACTATGGCTACACCTTC. It is translated as CASSRRDTNYGYTF. The chain recombines TRBV6-5 with TRBJ1-2; D may be TRBD1 (6 bases). The CDR3 loop spans 14 amino acids. Trimming stripped 5 bases from V and 0 bases from J, with 10 bases between. Germline lookup yields CDR1 MNHEY and CDR2 SVGAGI.

The genes are TRBV27 and TRBJ1-6; D gene unclear. The CDR3 sequence is 14 residues long. CDR1 and CDR2 from the germline V gene are MNHEY and SMNVEV (reference sequence). V lost 2 bases to trimming and J lost 9 bases, with 11 bases between them. Here the CDR3 DNA reads TGTGCCAGCAGTTTACGGGTAAAGGGTTCACCCCTCCACTTT. Protein sequence: CASSLRVKGSPLHF.

V is TRBV7-9 and J is TRBJ2-2; D could derive from TRBD1 or TRBD2 (5 bases each). The CDR3 consists of 10 residues. In germline, CDR1 is SEHNR, CDR2 FQNEAQ (reference sequence). The V end lost 9 bases, the J end lost 6 bases, and 5 bases lay between the germline ends. The CDR3 DNA sequence: TGTGCCAGGGGGGCCGGGGAGCTGTTTTTT. It encodes CARGAGELFF.

This sequence joins TRBV29-1 and TRBJ1-1; D perhaps matches TRBD1 (5 bases). The V and J ends lost 5 bases and 4 bases respectively, with 17 bases between them. This CDR3 is built from 14 residues. CDR1 is SQVTM and CDR2 is ANQGSEA in the germline V gene. The CDR3 region is CSVTRSGGSTEAFF. The CDR3 coding sequence is TGCAGCGTTACACGGTCGGGGGGTAGCACTGAAGCTTTCTTT.

CDR3 coding DNA: TGTGCCAGCAGTGAATTAGCGGGAGAGATCAGCACAGATACGCAGTATTTT. Encoded protein: CASSELAGEISTDTQYF. The rearrangement uses TRBV2 and TRBJ2-3; 9 bases are a match to TRBD2. The CDR3 covers 17 residues. Germline V CDR1 and CDR2: SNHLY, FYNNEI. The J segment lost 0 bases and the V segment lost 2 bases, leaving 6 bases of the junction unmatched.

Only one count was recorded for this clone. The chain recombines TRBV7-8 with TRBJ2-7, with D uncertain. Germline loops: CDR1 SGHVS, CDR2 FQNEAQ. The CDR3 runs 14 residues. Deletions cut 5 bases from V and 4 bases from J, with 15 bases between. The CDR3 coding sequence is TGTGCCAGCAGCCACAAGTCCAGGCTTTACGAGCAGTACTTC. Translated: CASSHKSRLYEQYF. Variable domain in full (rest from reference TRBV7-8 and TRBJ2-7): GAGVSQSPRYKVAKRGQDVALRCDPISGHVSLFWYQQALGQGPEFLTYFQNEAQLDKSGLPSDRFFAERPEGSVSTLKIQRTQQEDSAVYLCASSHKSRLYEQYFGPGTRLTVT.

This rearrangement joins TRBV4-1 to TRBJ2-2; 8 bases are a match to TRBD1. Germline-derived CDR1 and CDR2 are MGHRA and YSYEKL. The CDR3 runs to 16 residues. Trimming at V came to 4 bases and at J to 6 bases, leaving 10 bases not matched to a gene. CDR3 loop: CASSPRTGQGSGELFF. CDR3 DNA: TGCGCCAGCAGCCCACGGACAGGGCAGGGTTCCGGGGAGCTGTTTTTT.

V gene TRBV13 combines with J gene TRBJ2-1; D is ambiguous. CDR3 size: 14 residues. Germline lookup yields CDR1 PRHDT and CDR2 FYEKMQ (reference sequence). Trimming cost V 1 base and J 7 bases, with 11 bases left between them. In DNA, the CDR3 is TGTGCCAGCAGCTTAGCCTCCGGGCGGAATGAGCAGTTCTTC. It is translated as CASSLASGRNEQFF.

V usage is TRBV7-6 and J usage is TRBJ2-3; tentatively, D is TRBD2 (5 bases). With 3 bases removed from V and 0 bases from J, the gap between germline ends came to 19 bases. The CDR3 covers 18 residues. Germline lookup yields CDR1 SGHVS and CDR2 FNYEAQ. Here the CDR3 DNA reads TGTGCCAGCAGCTTGTCTACTAGTTCGGATCCCAGCACAGATACGCAGTATTTT. This codes for CASSLSTSSDPSTDTQYF.

V and J are TRBV6-2 or TRBV6-3 and TRBJ2-1, with D hard to call. In germline, CDR1 is MNHEY, CDR2 SVGEGT. CDR3 length: 21 amino acids. V lost 2 bases and J lost 0, with 26 bases in between. CDR3 nucleotides: TGTGCCAGCAGTTACCACGGCTACCTCATATACATACTGAGCTCCTACAATGAGCAGTTCTTC. Translated: CASSYHGYLIYILSSYNEQFF.

CDR3 sequence (DNA): TGTGCCAGCAGTTACTCGATTGAATCCTACGAGCAGTACTTC. This encodes CASSYSIESYEQYF. This rearrangement joins TRBV6-5 to TRBJ2-7; D is uncertain. Trimming took off 0 bases at V and 1 base at J, with 7 bases between the two ends. Germline lookup yields CDR1 MNHEY and CDR2 SVGAGI. The CDR3 loop spans 14 amino acids.

V is TRBV27 and J is TRBJ1-5, with TRBD1 as a possible D gene (6 bases). Trimming left V 2 bases short and J 2 bases short, with 7 bases between. The CDR3 runs to 14 residues. Per germline, CDR1 MNHEY and CDR2 SMNVEV (reference sequence). The CDR3 DNA reads TGTGCCAGCAGTTTACACAGGGGCAATCAGCCCCAGCATTTT. This encodes CASSLHRGNQPQHF.

This chain links TRBV24-1 with TRBJ2-6; 7 nucleotides line up with TRBD2. CDR1 KGHDR and CDR2 SFDVKD come from the germline V gene. There are 15 residues in the CDR3. The V segment lost 5 bases and the J segment 0 bases; nucleotides outside the gene matches: 0. CDR3 nucleotides: TGTGCCACCAGTGGGGACTACTCTGGGGCCAACGTCCTGACTTTC. Protein: CATSGDYSGANVLTF.

The CDR3 spells CASGITGYTF. CDR3 bases: TGTGCTTCCGGCATTACTGGCTACACCTTC. This rearrangement joins TRBV28 to TRBJ1-2; D not certain. The CDR3 is 10 amino acids. The germline V gene has CDR1 MDHEN and CDR2 SYDVKM.

The rearrangement links TRBV7-9 to TRBJ2-6; 7 bases align to TRBD1. CDR3 length: 17 residues. J gave up 0 bases and V 5 bases, and 7 bases lay outside the gene matches. Germline assignment: CDR1 SEHNR and CDR2 FQNEAQ (reference sequence). CDR3 nucleotides: TGTGCCAGCAGCCGACAGGGTCCTAGCTCTGGGGCCAACGTCCTGACTTTC. This gives the protein CASSRQGPSSGANVLTF.

The gene calls are TRBV7-7 and TRBJ1-2; maybe TRBD1 (5 bases). The CDR3 is 15 residues long. Germline CDR1 is SSHAT and CDR2 is FNYEAQ (reference sequence). The CDR3 DNA is TGTGCTCTAGCAGCCCACTCTCGTCGGGGGAATGGCTACACCTTC. Translated, it gives CALAAHSRRGNGYTF.

The chain employs TRBV27 and TRBJ2-7; D is possibly TRBD1 or TRBD2 (5 bases each). Germline CDR1 MNHEY, CDR2 SMNVEV (reference sequence). The CDR3 contains 13 residues. V dropped 4 bases and J dropped 3 bases, with 10 bases sitting between them. As DNA, the CDR3 is TGTGCCAGCAGTTCGGGACCCTACTACGAGCAGTACTTC. Its translation: CASSSGPYYEQYF.

The chain is built from TRBV7-6 and TRBJ1-4, with 10 nucleotides matching TRBD1. The CDR3 totals 15 residues. Looked up from germline, CDR1 is SGHVS and CDR2 is FNYEAQ. Trimming removed 5 bases from V and 4 bases from J; junction bases left unmatched: 4. CDR3 DNA sequence: TGTGCCAGCAGCCTCGGGACAGGGGATAATGAAAAACTGTTTTTT. Translated: CASSLGTGDNEKLFF.

The sample holds one count of this clone. The chain combines TRBV7-3 with TRBJ2-2, with D tentatively TRBD2 (6 bases). The germline CDR1 and CDR2 sequences are SGHTA and FQGTGA. This CDR3 is 15 amino acids long. Trimming left V 1 base short and J 3 bases short, with 9 bases between. CDR3 sequence reads: CASSLIGGDTGELFF. The CDR3 DNA follows: TGTGCCAGCAGCTTAATTGGAGGGGACACCGGGGAGCTGTTTTTT. Full variable domain (missing parts from reference TRBV7-3 and TRBJ2-2): GAGVSQTPSNKVTEKGKYVELRCDPISGHTALYWYRQSLGQGPEFLIYFQGTGAADDSGLPNDRFFAVRPEGSVSTLKIQRTERGDSAVYLCASSLIGGDTGELFFGEGSRLTVL.

The chain joins TRBV6-1 to TRBJ1-3; TRBD1 is a possible D gene (5 bases). CDR3 length equals 15 residues. The V and J ends lost 2 bases and 1 base respectively, with 9 bases between them. Germline-derived CDR1 and CDR2 are MNHNS and SASEGT. The DNA of the CDR3 is TGTGCCAGCAGTGAATGGAGGGGTTCTGGAAACACCATATATTTT. Its translation: CASSEWRGSGNTIYF.

This clone has only a few counts. The rearrangement joins TRBV2 to TRBJ1-2; no reliable D call. This CDR3 is 12 amino acids long. Germline assignment: CDR1 SNHLY and CDR2 FYNNEI. V shed 8 bases and J shed 8 bases, with 15 bases lying between them. The CDR3 loop reads CASFNAAGGYTF. The CDR3 DNA follows: TGTGCCAGCTTCAACGCCGCGGGGGGCTACACCTTC. Full variable domain (remainder filled in from reference TRBV2 and TRBJ1-2): EPEVTQTPSHQVTQMGQEVILRCVPISNHLYFYWYRQILGQKVEFLVSFYNNEISEKSEIFDDQFSVERPDGSNFTLKIRSTKLEDSAMYFCASFNAAGGYTFGSGTRLTVV.

This sequence joins TRBV12-3 or TRBV12-4 and TRBJ1-2; 7 bases match TRBD1. This CDR3 contains 13 residues. V dropped 6 bases and J dropped 5; count of bases not matched to a gene: 6. The CDR3 reads CASSTDRVYGYTF. CDR3 DNA: TGTGCCAGCAGCACTGACAGGGTTTATGGCTACACCTTC.

The chain links TRBV19 to TRBJ2-7; TRBD1 or TRBD2 may be the D gene (5 bases each). The CDR3 is 13 amino acids. CDR1 and CDR2 from the germline V gene are LNHDA and SQIVND (reference sequence). Trimming cost V 6 bases and J 8 bases, with 17 bases left between them. In nucleotides, the CDR3 is TGTGCCAGTAGGCCGGGGCCCGATAAGAAGCAGTACTTC. Its translation: CASRPGPDKKQYF.

The chain has TRBV7-9 and TRBJ2-1, with 8 bases fitting TRBD1. Germline V gives CDR1 SEHNR, CDR2 FQNEAQ (reference sequence). J gave up 5 bases and V 6 bases, and 15 bases lay outside the gene matches. The CDR3 length is 17 residues. CDR3 amino acids: CASSPELRDRLDNEQFF. The CDR3 DNA reads TGTGCCAGCAGTCCGGAGCTCCGGGACAGGTTGGACAATGAGCAGTTCTTC.

This clone showed up just once. This chain uses TRBV12-5 with TRBJ1-2, with no clear D. This CDR3 has 15 residues. Trimming shortened V by 6 bases and J by 3 bases, and 17 bases separated the two germline ends. Germline-derived CDR1 and CDR2 are LGHNT and FRNRAP. The CDR3 here is CASGPPGPDYYGYTF. In DNA form, the CDR3 reads TGTGCTAGTGGACCTCCCGGTCCCGATTACTATGGCTACACCTTC.

The chain joins TRBV30 to TRBJ2-1, with 8 bases aligning to TRBD2. The CDR3 covers 14 residues. V lost 5 bases, J lost 0 bases, and 3 bases stayed unmatched. The V gene's germline CDR1 is GTSNPN and CDR2 SVGIG (reference sequence). CDR3 sequence (DNA): TGTGCCTGGGAGCGGGGGAGCTCCTACAATGAGCAGTTCTTC. This encodes CAWERGSSYNEQFF.

The V and J genes are TRBV6-5 and TRBJ2-1; 9 positions match TRBD1. The junction had 6 bases not matched to a gene; V was cut back by 5 bases and J by 7 bases. This CDR3 is built from 14 residues. Germline values: CDR1 MNHEY, CDR2 SVGAGI. CDR3 sequence: CASSPGTGQNEQFF. Written as DNA, the CDR3 is TGTGCCAGCAGTCCGGGGACAGGGCAAAATGAGCAGTTCTTC.